These T cell receptor beta chains were read from a single sample in a study of CD8+CD57+ T cells in acquired aplastic anemia. MiXCR was run by TCRdb on the reads, yielding one entry per CDR3 protein. Among about 110,000 distinct CDR3 sequences listed, 51% were seen once. The sample taken for sequencing was sorted CD4+, CD8+, or CD8+CD57+ T cells (not recorded which) from PBMCs. The origin of the receptors is a human donor in good health, serving as a control. CDR3s include the opening cysteine and the closing phenylalanine or tryptophan. The order of the fields is clone size, V gene, D gene, J gene, CDR3 DNA, CDR3 protein. A D gene is named only where the DNA matches it firmly. Only part of the rows carry a size: once, few, many, or a class if the clone is expanded.

>.|TRBV6-4|TRBD2|TRBJ2-7
TGTGCCAGCAGACCTAGCGGATCCTACGAGCAGTACTTC
CASRPSGSYEQYF
>.|TRBV20-1|TRBD1|TRBJ1-5
TGCAGTGCTATACAGGGGGCTGGGCAGCCCCAGCATTTT
CSAIQGAGQPQHF
>few|TRBV19|.|TRBJ2-7
TGTGCCAGTAGTTGGGGGCAGGGGCAGTACTTC
CASSWGQGQYF
>once|TRBV20-1|.|TRBJ2-1
TGCAGTGCTAGAAAAGTGGTTAACAATGAGCAGTTCTTC
CSARKVVNNEQFF
>.|TRBV19|.|TRBJ2-7
TGTGCCAGTAGTAGGCAGCGCTCCTACGAGCAGTACTTC
CASSRQRSYEQYF
>.|TRBV29-1|TRBD1|TRBJ1-1
TGCAGCGGGAATACAGGGGGCACTGAAGCTTTCTTT
CSGNTGGTEAFF
>many|TRBV9|.|TRBJ1-3
TGTGCCAGCAGCGAGCGCGGGGAAACTGGAAACACCATATATTTT
CASSERGETGNTIYF
>.|TRBV11-1|TRBD1|TRBJ1-6
TGTGCCAGCAGCTCACAGGGGACCTATAATTCACCCTTCCACTTT
CASSSQGTYNSPFHF
>.|TRBV7-7|.|TRBJ1-2
TGTGCTAGCAGCTCTCTCCTCTTC
CASSSLLF
>.|TRBV10-3|TRBD1|TRBJ2-3
TGTGCCATCAGTTCGGGACAGGGCACAGATACGCAGTATTTT
CAISSGQGTDTQYF
>.|TRBV29-1|.|TRBJ2-1
TGCAGCGTTGAATCTTTGGTCCAGGGGAATGAGCAGTTCTTC
CSVESLVQGNEQFF
>.|TRBV10-2|TRBD2|TRBJ2-5
TGCGCCAGCAGAGGGGGACTAGTAAAAGAGACCCAGTACTTC
CASRGGLVKETQYF
>.|TRBV15|TRBD1|TRBJ2-7
TGTGCCACCAGCAGGGGACAGGGGCCCGAGCAGTACTTC
CATSRGQGPEQYF
>.|TRBV5-1|.|TRBJ2-5
TGCGCCAGCAGCTTGAGCCAAATCAGTCGAGAGACCCAGTACTTC
CASSLSQISRETQYF
>.|TRBV2|.|TRBJ1-2
TGTGCCAGCAGTGAACTTGGCAGGGTATACTATGGCTACACCTTC
CASSELGRVYYGYTF
>.|TRBV27|TRBD1|TRBJ1-2
TGTGCCAGCAGTTCGTTGACCGGGACAGGGGAACTTGGCTACACCTTC
CASSSLTGTGELGYTF
>.|TRBV9|TRBD2|TRBJ2-1
TGTGCCAGCAGCGCGGGGGGGGCCGATGAGCAGTTCTTC
CASSAGGADEQFF
>.|TRBV12-3/TRBV12-4|TRBD2|TRBJ2-3
TGTGCCAGCAGTCTCAGCGGGGGGGTTGATACGCAGTATTTT
CASSLSGGVDTQYF
>few|TRBV12-3/TRBV12-4|.|TRBJ2-1
TGTGCCAGCAGTTTCCCCCCAGACGATATCCAAATCCATGAGCAGTTCTTC
CASSFPPDDIQIHEQFF
>.|TRBV2|.|TRBJ2-3
TGTGCCACCAACCACGGTACTATAACAGATACGCAGTATTTT
CATNHGTITDTQYF
>many|TRBV19|.|TRBJ2-1
TGTGCCAGTAGTCCTTCGGTCCTGTTAGGCCGCGAGCAGTTCTTC
CASSPSVLLGREQFF
>many|TRBV7-6|.|TRBJ1-2
TGTGCCAGCAGCTTAGCCATAGGAGACGGTAACTATGGCTACACCTTC
CASSLAIGDGNYGYTF
>many|TRBV20-1|.|TRBJ2-1
TGCAGTGCTAGAGATCCGCGAGGGACCTACAATGAGCAGTTCTTC
CSARDPRGTYNEQFF
>.|TRBV29-1|.|TRBJ2-5
TGCAGCGTTGACGGTCAGGAGACCCAGTACTTC
CSVDGQETQYF
>many|TRBV27|.|TRBJ1-2
TGTGCCAGCAGTTTAAATCCAAAGGGTGGCTACACCTTC
CASSLNPKGGYTF
>many|TRBV15|TRBD2|TRBJ2-3
TGTGCCACCAGCCCTACTAGCGGGGGTAGCACAGATACGCAGTATTTT
CATSPTSGGSTDTQYF
>many|TRBV12-3/TRBV12-4|TRBD1|TRBJ2-5
TGTGCCAGCAGTAGGACAGGAGAAGAGACCCAGTACTTC
CASSRTGEETQYF
>many|TRBV24-1|.|TRBJ1-2
TGTGCCACCAGTGACTCGATGGGCCATCTGGAGGGCTACACCTTC
CATSDSMGHLEGYTF
>.|TRBV19|TRBD2|TRBJ2-7
TGCGCCAGCAGCCAAGATCGGGGGGACTACGAGCAGTACTTC
CASSQDRGDYEQYF
>many|TRBV29-1|.|TRBJ2-7
TGCAGCGTTGAAGATCTTACCAGGGGCTACGAGCAGTACTTC
CSVEDLTRGYEQYF
>.|TRBV12-3/TRBV12-4|TRBD1|TRBJ1-2
TGTGCCAGCAGCCTACAAACCGGGACAGGGAGGGGCTATGGCTACACCTTC
CASSLQTGTGRGYGYTF
>many|TRBV19|TRBD1|TRBJ1-1
TGTGCCAGTAGTATTCCACAGGGGATTAGCACTGAAGCTTTCTTT
CASSIPQGISTEAFF
>many|TRBV20-1|.|TRBJ2-1
TGCAGTGCTCCTCCTTTTAGCGGATTAACCTACAATGAGCAGTTCTTC
CSAPPFSGLTYNEQFF
>.|TRBV24-1|.|TRBJ1-2
TGTGCCACCAGTGGGGGAGCAGAGGCCGTTGGCTACACCTTC
CATSGGAEAVGYTF
>.|TRBV4-1|.|TRBJ2-7
TGCGCCAGCAGCCCCGACAGGCGAGTCTACGAGCAGTACTTC
CASSPDRRVYEQYF
>many|TRBV6-1|.|TRBJ2-7
TGTGCCAGCAGTCTAACAATGGGGGCCTACGAGCAGTACTTC
CASSLTMGAYEQYF
>few|TRBV9|.|TRBJ1-5
TGTGACTCCGGGGCCGAGAATCAGCCCCAGCATTTT
CDSGAENQPQHF